The next 2 T cell receptor beta chains were all read from a single sample in a study of OX40 agonist ivuxolimab in advanced cancers. Repertoires were generated with immunoSEQ multiplex PCR, while TCRdb's copy carries only in-frame clones and drops some. The data contain some 69,000 clones, around 90% of them seen just once; the ten biggest clones take up roughly 0.55%. Sequencing used CD4+ or CD8+ T cells sorted from blood, obtained in a trial of the OX40 agonist ivuxolimab. Receptor source: an adult with an advanced solid tumor such as melanoma, head and neck, liver or kidney cancer.

The V call is TRBV10-3, the J call TRBJ2-5, with unresolved D. V gave up 11 bases and J gave up 2 bases, with 21 bases separating them. The CDR3 is 15 amino acids. From germline, CDR1 is ENHRY and CDR2 SYGVKD. In nucleotides, the CDR3 is TGTGCCCTCCCCTCGAGTCGGCCGCTACAAGAGACCCAGTACTTC. Its protein product is CALPSSRPLQETQYF.

The genes are TRBV5-4 and TRBJ1-1, with D possibly TRBD1 on 5 matching bases. Germline V gene sequence: CDR1 SGHNT, CDR2 YYREEE (reference sequence). The length of the CDR3 is 15 residues. Trimming removed 4 bases from V and 0 bases from J, with 13 bases in between. CDR3 DNA: TGTGCCAGCAGCCCCCCGGGACGGATGAACACTGAAGCTTTCTTT. It specifies CASSPPGRMNTEAFF.